Listed below are T cell receptor beta chains from one sample, sequenced in a study of blood T cell repertoires in COVID-19. The data were produced by immunoSEQ multiplex PCR, yet TCRdb's version contains in-frame clones alone and is incomplete. The sample consists of tens of thousands of clones, roughly 80% of them appearing once. Specimen: peripheral blood. Receptors originate from a woman aged 80 or over with active or convalescent COVID-19. The CDR3 runs from the conserved cysteine through the conserved F or W. A D gene is named only where the DNA matches it firmly. Only part of the rows carry a size: once, few, many, or a class if the clone is expanded.

V: TRBV11-2
D: -
size: once
J: TRBJ2-7
length: 13
CDR3: CASSLLSSYEQYF
DNA: TGTGCCAGCAGCTTGCTAAGCTCCTACGAGCAGTACTTC

V: TRBV9
D: -
size: -
J: TRBJ2-1
length: 14
CDR3: CASSSRGSYNEQFF
DNA: TGTGCCAGCAGCTCCAGAGGCTCCTACAATGAGCAGTTCTTC

V: TRBV18
D: TRBD1
size: -
J: TRBJ2-7
length: 13
CDR3: CASSTGGKDEQYF
DNA: TGTGCCAGCTCAACAGGGGGCAAAGACGAGCAGTACTTC

V: TRBV14
D: -
size: -
J: TRBJ2-2
length: 13
CDR3: CASSPQLTGELFF
DNA: TGTGCCAGCAGCCCCCAGTTAACCGGGGAGCTGTTTTTT

V: TRBV5-4
D: TRBD2
size: -
J: TRBJ2-2
length: 16
CDR3: CASAPSLAAAYGELFF
DNA: TGTGCCAGCGCCCCGAGCCTAGCGGCAGCCTACGGGGAGCTGTTTTTT

V: TRBV25-1
D: TRBD1
size: few
J: TRBJ2-3
length: 15
CDR3: CASSAVTGAPDTQYF
DNA: TGTGCCAGCAGTGCCGTGACAGGGGCCCCAGATACGCAGTATTTT

V: TRBV27
D: -
size: -
J: TRBJ2-7
length: 12
CDR3: CASGLSSYEQYF
DNA: TGTGCCAGCGGCCTTTCCTCCTACGAGCAGTACTTC

V: TRBV7-9
D: -
size: -
J: TRBJ1-3
length: 14
CDR3: CASSLVGEVSTIYF
DNA: TGTGCCAGCAGCTTAGTAGGGGAAGTCTCCACCATATATTTT

V: TRBV28
D: -
size: -
J: TRBJ2-6
length: 17
CDR3: CASSLRRQTSGANVLTF
DNA: TGTGCCAGCAGTCTCAGGAGACAGACCTCTGGGGCCAACGTCCTGACTTTC

V: TRBV14
D: -
size: -
J: TRBJ1-1
length: 13
CDR3: CASSRGRNTEAFF
DNA: TGTGCCAGCAGCCGGGGCAGGAACACTGAAGCTTTCTTT

V: TRBV6-8
D: TRBD2
size: -
J: TRBJ2-3
length: 19
CDR3: CASSPESPGTSGSTDTQYF
DNA: TGTGCCAGCAGTCCTGAGAGTCCCGGGACTAGCGGGAGCACAGATACGCAGTATTTT

V: TRBV5-5
D: TRBD2
size: -
J: TRBJ2-7
length: 15
CDR3: CASSLTSGSAYEQYF
DNA: TGTGCCAGCAGCTTAACTAGCGGGAGTGCGTACGAGCAGTACTTC

V: TRBV28
D: -
size: -
J: TRBJ1-2
length: 13
CDR3: CASSLTQQGGYTF
DNA: TGTGCCAGCAGTTTAACCCAGCAGGGTGGCTACACCTTC

V: TRBV30
D: -
size: few
J: TRBJ1-1
length: 11
CDR3: CAWRTEREAFF
DNA: TGTGCCTGGAGGACAGAACGTGAAGCTTTCTTT

V: TRBV4-3
D: -
size: -
J: TRBJ2-3
length: 13
CDR3: CASSQDLGATQYF
DNA: TGCGCCAGCAGCCAAGATCTAGGGGCTACGCAGTATTTT

V: TRBV28
D: TRBD1
size: -
J: TRBJ1-1
length: 12
CDR3: CASSLGTGEAFF
DNA: TGTGCCAGCAGTTTGGGGACAGGTGAAGCTTTCTTT

V: TRBV9
D: TRBD1
size: -
J: TRBJ2-3
length: 15
CDR3: CASNKADRGTDTQYF
DNA: TGTGCCAGCAATAAGGCCGACAGGGGCACAGATACGCAGTATTTT

V: TRBV7-9
D: -
size: few
J: TRBJ2-5
length: 16
CDR3: CASSFSHSSSVETQYF
DNA: TGTGCCAGCAGCTTTAGCCATAGTTCGAGCGTCGAGACCCAGTACTTC

V: TRBV6-5
D: -
size: -
J: TRBJ2-7
length: 12
CDR3: CASRIGDYEQYF
DNA: TGTGCCAGCAGAATTGGAGACTACGAGCAGTACTTC

V: TRBV5-5
D: TRBD1
size: few
J: TRBJ1-4
length: 16
CDR3: CASSLRPGGTNEKLFF
DNA: TGTGCCAGCAGCTTACGCCCAGGGGGGACTAATGAAAAACTGTTTTTT

V: TRBV5-8
D: -
size: few
J: TRBJ2-2
length: 15
CDR3: CASSLLGGNTGELFF
DNA: TGTGCCAGCAGCTTGCTAGGGGGGAACACCGGGGAGCTGTTTTTT

V: TRBV4-1
D: TRBD1
size: -
J: TRBJ1-2
length: 14
CDR3: CASSHTDRDYGYTF
DNA: TGCGCCAGCAGCCATACGGACAGGGACTATGGCTACACCTTC

V: TRBV11-2
D: -
size: -
J: TRBJ2-1
length: 15
CDR3: CASSPQPGPYNEQFF
DNA: TGTGCCAGCAGCCCACAGCCAGGGCCTTACAATGAGCAGTTCTTC

V: TRBV19
D: -
size: -
J: TRBJ2-1
length: 11
CDR3: CASASSGGQFF
DNA: TGTGCCAGTGCCTCTTCCGGGGGGCAGTTCTTC

V: TRBV12-5
D: TRBD2
size: -
J: TRBJ2-1
length: 15
CDR3: CASGPSGSSYNEQFF
DNA: TGTGCTAGTGGCCCTAGCGGGAGCTCCTACAATGAGCAGTTCTTC

V: TRBV9
D: -
size: -
J: TRBJ2-2
length: 13
CDR3: CASSIGNTGELFF
DNA: TGTGCCAGCAGCATCGGGAACACCGGGGAGCTGTTTTTT

V: TRBV5-4
D: -
size: -
J: TRBJ1-1
length: 15
CDR3: CASSPRNERNTEAFF
DNA: TGTGCCAGCAGCCCGCGGAACGAAAGAAACACTGAAGCTTTCTTT

V: TRBV30
D: -
size: -
J: TRBJ2-3
length: 14
CDR3: CAWSPTSSTDTQYF
DNA: TGTGCCTGGAGTCCAACTAGCAGCACAGATACGCAGTATTTT

V: TRBV4-2
D: TRBD1
size: many
J: TRBJ1-2
length: 16
CDR3: CASSQDRGQGGRGYTF
DNA: TGTGCCAGCAGCCAAGATCGAGGACAGGGAGGTCGTGGCTACACCTTC

V: TRBV28
D: -
size: -
J: TRBJ2-1
length: 14
CDR3: CASRAGTRANEQFF
DNA: TGTGCCAGCAGGGCGGGGACCCGCGCCAATGAGCAGTTCTTC

V: TRBV10-3
D: -
size: -
J: TRBJ2-5
length: 13
CDR3: CAISGQVKETQYF
DNA: TGTGCCATCAGTGGACAGGTAAAAGAGACCCAGTACTTC

V: TRBV28
D: -
size: -
J: TRBJ2-3
length: 15
CDR3: CASTSLSPGRGTQYF
DNA: TGTGCCAGCACCAGTCTTTCCCCGGGTCGGGGGACGCAGTATTTT

V: TRBV3-1/TRBV3-2
D: TRBD1
size: many
J: TRBJ1-6
length: 14
CDR3: CASSRGQGGSPLHF
DNA: TGTGCCAGCAGTCGCGGACAGGGCGGATCACCCCTCCACTTT

V: TRBV19
D: -
size: -
J: TRBJ1-5
length: 14
CDR3: CASRPALQGQPQHF
DNA: TGTGCCAGTCGACCGGCATTACAGGGACAGCCCCAGCATTTT

V: TRBV29-1
D: -
size: -
J: TRBJ1-4
length: 13
CDR3: CSVSGSVNEKLFF
DNA: TGCAGCGTTTCCGGGAGTGTTAATGAAAAACTGTTTTTT

V: TRBV27
D: -
size: -
J: TRBJ2-7
length: 14
CDR3: CASGVRDSTYEQYF
DNA: TGTGCCAGCGGAGTGCGGGACAGCACCTACGAGCAGTACTTC

V: TRBV27
D: TRBD2
size: -
J: TRBJ2-1
length: 16
CDR3: CASSLKREFFNNEQFF
DNA: TGTGCCAGCAGTTTGAAGCGGGAGTTTTTTAACAATGAGCAGTTCTTC

V: TRBV30
D: -
size: -
J: TRBJ2-5
length: 13
CDR3: CAWSVSSQETQYF
DNA: TGTGCCTGGAGTGTGTCCAGTCAAGAGACCCAGTACTTC

V: TRBV11-3
D: TRBD2
size: -
J: TRBJ2-1
length: 15
CDR3: CASSPVGLAGNEQFF
DNA: TGTGCCAGCAGCCCCGTAGGACTAGCCGGCAATGAGCAGTTCTTC

V: TRBV3-1/TRBV3-2
D: TRBD2
size: -
J: TRBJ2-5
length: 16
CDR3: CASSQARTSGGETQYF
DNA: TGTGCCAGCAGCCAAGCTAGGACTAGCGGGGGGGAGACCCAGTACTTC

V: TRBV6-2/TRBV6-3
D: -
size: -
J: TRBJ1-6
length: 16
CDR3: CASSYRQSSYNSPLHF
DNA: TGTGCCAGCAGTTACCGACAGAGCTCCTATAATTCACCCCTCCACTTT

V: TRBV7-2
D: -
size: -
J: TRBJ2-6
length: 16
CDR3: CASSFRAGFGANVLTF
DNA: TGTGCCAGCAGCTTTAGAGCAGGGTTCGGGGCCAACGTCCTGACTTTC

V: TRBV27
D: -
size: -
J: TRBJ1-5
length: 15
CDR3: CASSLTRGSNQPQHF
DNA: TGTGCCAGCAGTTTAACCAGGGGAAGCAATCAGCCCCAGCATTTT

V: TRBV5-6
D: -
size: -
J: TRBJ1-2
length: 15
CDR3: CASSHGDRPTYGYTF
DNA: TGTGCCAGCAGCCACGGAGACAGGCCGACCTATGGCTACACCTTC

V: TRBV7-2
D: -
size: -
J: TRBJ1-3
length: 14
CDR3: CASSRTSSGNTIYF
DNA: TGTGCCAGCAGCCGTACGAGCTCTGGAAACACCATATATTTT

V: TRBV28
D: TRBD1
size: -
J: TRBJ1-6
length: 15
CDR3: CASSGGQGLGSPLHF
DNA: TGTGCCAGCAGTGGAGGACAGGGTTTGGGATCACCCCTCCACTTT

V: TRBV5-1
D: -
size: -
J: TRBJ1-4
length: 14
CDR3: CASSFRTDNEKLFF
DNA: TGCGCCAGCAGTTTCAGGACAGATAATGAAAAACTGTTTTTT

V: TRBV7-2
D: -
size: -
J: TRBJ2-5
length: 14
CDR3: CASSYSSARETQYF
DNA: TGTGCCAGCAGCTATTCTAGCGCTCGAGAGACCCAGTACTTC

V: TRBV6-4
D: TRBD2
size: -
J: TRBJ2-4
length: 20
CDR3: CASNTSLLAGLTIRKDIQYF
DNA: TGTGCCAGCAATACGTCACTACTAGCGGGCCTTACTATAAGAAAAGACATTCAGTACTTC

V: TRBV5-6
D: TRBD1
size: -
J: TRBJ2-3
length: 16
CDR3: CASSELGTGAADTQYF
DNA: TGTGCCAGCAGCGAACTTGGGACAGGCGCTGCAGATACGCAGTATTTT

V: TRBV19
D: -
size: -
J: TRBJ1-5
length: 15
CDR3: CASSNFPAGNQPQHF
DNA: TGTGCCAGTAGTAATTTCCCGGCGGGCAATCAGCCCCAGCATTTT

V: TRBV28
D: -
size: -
J: TRBJ2-1
length: 14
CDR3: CASIGGSAYNEQFF
DNA: TGTGCCAGCATCGGGGGTTCAGCCTACAATGAGCAGTTCTTC

V: TRBV18
D: -
size: -
J: TRBJ2-3
length: 16
CDR3: CASSPPGLGVADTQYF
DNA: TGTGCCAGCTCACCACCGGGGTTAGGGGTAGCAGATACGCAGTATTTT

V: TRBV14
D: TRBD2
size: few
J: TRBJ2-1
length: 18
CDR3: CASSQEWRLGLAEREQFF
DNA: TGTGCCAGCAGCCAAGAATGGAGGCTGGGACTAGCGGAAAGGGAGCAGTTCTTC

V: TRBV10-2
D: TRBD1
size: -
J: TRBJ2-4
length: 15
CDR3: CASSDGQGGKNIQYF
DNA: TGCGCCAGCAGCGACGGACAGGGTGGCAAAAACATTCAGTACTTC

V: TRBV19
D: TRBD1
size: -
J: TRBJ2-3
length: 14
CDR3: CASTIGQGYDTQYF
DNA: TGTGCCAGTACAATAGGACAGGGGTACGATACGCAGTATTTT

V: TRBV19
D: -
size: -
J: TRBJ1-5
length: 14
CDR3: CASSTGQGNQPQHF
DNA: TGTGCCAGTAGTACAGGACAAGGCAATCAGCCCCAGCATTTT